The 30 T cell receptor beta chains below all came from one sample that was sequenced in a study of blood T cell repertoires in COVID-19 (dated by TCRdb to about 2020). Library method: the immunoSEQ multiplex PCR assay. Sourced from immuneACCESS, this table was stored by TCRdb with only in-frame sequences that have V and J called. A share of the clones is absent; for the studies checked, an unresolved V gene accounts for under half, and the remainder has no known explanation. The sample includes tens of thousands of clones, with roughly 89% observed a single time. The ten largest clones capture roughly 5% of the sample. Sequencing used peripheral blood. The receptors shown here come from a woman between 45 and 60 years old with active COVID-19.

The V gene is TRBV3-1 (or the pseudogene TRBV3-2), the J gene TRBJ2-1; 16 bases are shared with TRBD2. The V gene end was trimmed by 9 bases and the J gene end by 0 bases; junction bases not matched to a gene: 14. The CDR3 contains 20 residues. Germline V CDR1 and CDR2: LGHDT, YNNKEL (reference sequence). DNA for the CDR3: TGTGCCAGACCTACCCCCGGGACTAGCGGGAGGGGGAGCTCCTACAATGAGCAGTTCTTC. Translating gives CARPTPGTSGRGSSYNEQFF.

The V and J genes are TRBV6-4 and TRBJ2-7; 8 bases are shared with TRBD1. J gave up 2 bases and V 6 bases, and 9 bases lay outside the gene matches. Germline loops: CDR1 MRHNA, CDR2 SNTAGT. The length of the CDR3 is 15 residues. The CDR3 loop is CASSSGQGPAYEQYF. In nucleotides, the CDR3 is TGTGCCAGCAGCTCCGGACAGGGTCCCGCCTACGAGCAGTACTTC.

The CDR3 is CASSLAGRHLPGGNTEAFF. CDR3 DNA sequence: TGTGCCAGCAGCTTGGCCGGCAGGCATTTGCCGGGGGGAAACACTGAAGCTTTCTTT. The rearrangement joins TRBV5-6 to TRBJ1-1; possible D gene TRBD1, 5 bases. V lost 0 bases to trimming and J lost 2 bases, with 23 bases between them. The CDR3 is 19 residues long. In germline, CDR1 is SGHDT, CDR2 YYEEEE. Combining the CDR3 with reference TRBV5-6 and TRBJ1-1 gives the whole variable domain DAGVTQSPTHLIKTRGQQVTLRCSPKSGHDTVSWYQQALGQGPQFIFQYYEEEERQRGNFPDRFSGHQFPNYSSELNVNALLLGDSALYLCASSLAGRHLPGGNTEAFFGQGTRLTVV.

The chain uses TRBV10-3 and TRBJ2-1; 9 bases align to TRBD2. The CDR3 contains 18 residues. CDR1 and CDR2 from the germline V gene are ENHRY and SYGVKD. Trimming took 5 bases from V and 0 from J; bases not matched to a gene: 11. The CDR3 loop reads CAISNLTGREGSYNEQFF. In DNA form, the CDR3 reads TGTGCCATCAGTAACCTAACGGGGCGGGAGGGCTCCTACAATGAGCAGTTCTTC.

J is TRBJ1-2 and V is TRBV7-2; 7 nucleotides agree with TRBD1. This CDR3 contains 15 residues. Germline lookup yields CDR1 SGHTA and CDR2 FQGNSA. The V gene end was trimmed by 2 bases and the J gene end by 4 bases; junction bases not matched to a gene: 7. CDR3 region: CASSLTTGSGYGYTF. CDR3 in DNA: TGTGCCAGCAGCTTAACGACAGGGTCGGGCTATGGCTACACCTTC. The variable domain in full, with the rest retrieved from reference TRBV7-2 and TRBJ1-2, is GAGVSQSPSNKVTEKGKDVELRCDPISGHTALYWYRQSLGQGLEFLIYFQGNSAPDKSGLPSDRFSAERTGGSVSTLTIQRTQQEDSAVYLCASSLTTGSGYGYTFGSGTRLTVV.

The chain joins TRBV6-5 to TRBJ2-7; 7 bases fit TRBD2. CDR3 size: 14 residues. Germline trimming cut 8 bases from V and 0 bases from J; bases unmatched to any gene: 7. Looked up from germline, CDR1 is MNHEY and CDR2 is SVGAGI. CDR3 in amino acids: CASSMGGSSYEQYF. The CDR3 coding sequence is TGTGCCAGCTCCATGGGCGGGAGCTCCTACGAGCAGTACTTC.

This clone was seen once. The rearrangement joins TRBV19 to TRBJ2-1; no reliable D call. The V end was cut by 3 bases, the J end by 3 bases, with 18 bases between. The CDR3 consists of 17 residues. Germline lookup yields CDR1 LNHDA and CDR2 SQIVND (reference sequence). This chain's CDR3 is CASSIYASLTVYNEQFF. In nucleotides, the CDR3 is TGTGCCAGTAGTATTTATGCCTCACTTACCGTCTACAATGAGCAGTTCTTC.

CDR3 bases: TGTGCCAGCAGCTTAGGGGGCCCGGGCCGCGTCGGAACCGGGGAGCTGTTTTTT. It yields the protein CASSLGGPGRVGTGELFF. This rearrangement joins TRBV11-2 to TRBJ2-2; D is possibly TRBD1 (5 bases). The V gene's germline CDR1 is SGHAT and CDR2 FQNNGV. The CDR3 length is 18 residues. V was trimmed by 1 base and J by 5 bases, leaving 20 bases between them. The whole variable domain, filled in from reference TRBV11-2 and TRBJ2-2, reads EAGVAQSPRYKIIEKRQSVAFWCNPISGHATLYWYQQILGQGPKLLIQFQNNGVVDDSQLPKDRFSAERLKGVDSTLKIQPAKLEDSAVYLCASSLGGPGRVGTGELFFGEGSRLTVL.

The gene calls are TRBV27 and TRBJ2-5; 11 nucleotides line up with TRBD2. Germline assignment: CDR1 MNHEY and CDR2 SMNVEV (reference sequence). The CDR3 consists of 18 residues. V dropped 3 bases and J dropped 2; count of bases not matched to a gene: 11. CDR3 nucleotides: TGTGCCAGCAGTTTGGGACTAGCGGATTCGAGGCTACAAGAGACCCAGTACTTC. This codes for CASSLGLADSRLQETQYF.

V usage is TRBV11-2 and J usage is TRBJ1-3; a weak D match, TRBD1 (6 bases). Trimming pared 0 bases from V and 0 bases from J, leaving 12 bases between. CDR3 length: 17 residues. The V gene's germline CDR1 is SGHAT and CDR2 FQNNGV. The CDR3 bases are TGTGCCAGCAGCTTAGATGGAACAGGGTTCTCTGGAAACACCATATATTTT. Amino acids: CASSLDGTGFSGNTIYF.

V usage is TRBV5-1 and J usage is TRBJ2-1; 8 bases are shared with TRBD1. The V gene's germline CDR1 is SGHRS and CDR2 YFSETQ. The CDR3 has 15 residues. V lost 5 bases, J lost 4 bases, and 8 bases stayed unmatched. The CDR3 coding sequence is TGCGCCAGCAGTCAGATGGACAGGGCTTACAATGAGCAGTTCTTC. Its protein product is CASSQMDRAYNEQFF. The full variable domain, completed using reference TRBV5-1 and TRBJ2-1, is KAGVTQTPRYLIKTRGQQVTLSCSPISGHRSVSWYQQTPGQGLQFLFEYFSETQRNKGNFPGRFSGRQFSNSRSEMNVSTLELGDSALYLCASSQMDRAYNEQFFGPGTRLTVL.

V is TRBV9 and J is TRBJ1-2, with D maybe TRBD1 (6 bases). The V gene's germline CDR1 is SGDLS and CDR2 YYNGEE. This CDR3 comprises 15 residues. V gave up 0 bases and J gave up 3 bases, with 12 bases separating them. Written as DNA, the CDR3 is TGTGCCAGCAGCGTAGTCCCAGGGGCTCACTATGGCTACACCTTC. Its translation is CASSVVPGAHYGYTF.

This chain joins TRBV28 and TRBJ1-5, with TRBD1 as a possible D gene (5 bases). Germline values: CDR1 MDHEN, CDR2 SYDVKM. There are 16 residues in the CDR3. Deletions cut 2 bases from V and 1 base from J, with 12 bases between. This CDR3 is CASSLRQGKSNQPQHF. CDR3 bases: TGTGCCAGCAGTTTACGGCAGGGAAAGAGCAATCAGCCCCAGCATTTT.

The V call is TRBV19, the J call TRBJ2-2; the match to TRBD2 covers 11 bases. This CDR3 comprises 18 residues. V shed 5 bases and J 4 bases; nucleotides not matched to a gene: 12. In germline, CDR1 is LNHDA, CDR2 SQIVND (reference sequence). The CDR3 coding sequence is TGTGCCAGTAGTGCCGCAACACTAGCGGGAGTTCGCACCGGGGAGCTGTTTTTT. Translation gives CASSAATLAGVRTGELFF.

The chain couples TRBV27 to TRBJ1-3; 9 nucleotides match TRBD1. This CDR3 contains 15 residues. Losses at the gene ends were 8 bases for V and 0 bases for J; bases not matched to a gene: 5. Germline V CDR1 and CDR2: MNHEY, SMNVEV (reference sequence). DNA of the CDR3: TGTGCCAGCGGGCACAGGGGGCACTCTGGAAACACCATATATTTT. Amino acid sequence: CASGHRGHSGNTIYF.

The count of this clone is one. This chain connects TRBV5-5 to TRBJ1-2, with D possibly matching TRBD1 (6 bases). CDR1 SGHKS and CDR2 YYEKEE come from the germline V gene (reference sequence). The CDR3 length is 14 residues. V was cut by 6 bases and J by 7 bases, with 19 bases left in between. Here the CDR3 DNA reads TGTGCCAGCACCCTAAGCCTGGGGGCTAGTGGCTACACCTTC. It encodes CASTLSLGASGYTF.

V usage is TRBV19 and J usage is TRBJ2-3, with TRBD2 identical over 8 bases. The junction had 0 bases not matched to a gene; V was cut back by 9 bases and J by 4 bases. The CDR3 runs to 11 residues. CDR1 LNHDA and CDR2 SQIVND come from the germline V gene (reference sequence). As DNA, the CDR3 is TGTGCCAGCGGGAGGGCAGATACGCAGTATTTT. Protein product: CASGRADTQYF.

The chain carries TRBV29-1 and TRBJ2-7; TRBD1 matches 8 bases. Germline loops: CDR1 SQVTM, CDR2 ANQGSEA. This CDR3 spans 15 amino acids. V lost 1 base and J lost 0; bases outside the gene matches: 5. DNA of the CDR3: TGCAGCGTTGAAGCGGACAGGGCGAGCTCCTACGAGCAGTACTTC. Its protein product is CSVEADRASSYEQYF.

This clone has just one count. V usage is TRBV27 and J usage is TRBJ2-7, with D maybe TRBD2 (5 bases). The V and J ends lost 4 bases and 2 bases respectively, with 15 bases between them. This CDR3 region has 15 residues. The germline CDR1 and CDR2 sequences are MNHEY and SMNVEV (reference sequence). In DNA, the CDR3 is TGTGCCAGCAGTTCATTGGAACGGGGAACCTACGAGCAGTACTTC. As protein: CASSSLERGTYEQYF.

For the CDR3, the DNA is TGTGCCACCAGACTTAACTCCTACAATGAGCAGTTCTTC. This codes for CATRLNSYNEQFF. The rearrangement uses TRBV6-5 and TRBJ2-1; D is unclear. V shed 10 bases and J shed 0 bases, with 10 bases lying between them. CDR1 is MNHEY, CDR2 SVGAGI, per germline. The length of the CDR3 is 13 residues.

This chain links TRBV30 with TRBJ2-1; the D gene is possibly TRBD1 (5 bases). This CDR3 has 13 residues. Germline CDR1 GTSNPN, CDR2 SVGIG (reference sequence). The V and J ends lost 0 bases and 9 bases respectively, with 12 bases between them. The CDR3 nucleotides read TGTGCCTGGAGTGTACGTAGGGGAACTGAGCAGTTCTTC. Amino acid sequence: CAWSVRRGTEQFF.

This rearrangement joins TRBV7-2 to TRBJ1-6, with 7 bases matching TRBD1. Germline V gives CDR1 SGHTA, CDR2 FQGNSA. V was pared by 6 bases and J by 6 bases, with 8 bases of the junction left unmatched. The CDR3 runs 15 residues. In nucleotides, the CDR3 is TGTGCCAGCAGTCCCAGGGGACAGACTAATTCACCCCTCCACTTT. It specifies CASSPRGQTNSPLHF.

The V call is TRBV7-3, the J call TRBJ2-2; D may be TRBD1 (5 bases). The CDR3 spans 15 residues. The germline CDR1 and CDR2 sequences are SGHTA and FQGTGA. The V gene lost 0 bases and the J gene lost 5 bases, with 10 bases spanning the gap. The CDR3 spells CASSLTPTGTGELFF. In nucleotides, the CDR3 is TGTGCCAGCAGCTTAACCCCAACAGGAACCGGGGAGCTGTTTTTT.

The chain has TRBV12-3 or TRBV12-4 and TRBJ2-3; D is possibly TRBD1 (5 bases). CDR3 length: 13 amino acids. Trimming stripped 3 bases from V and 1 base from J, with 5 bases between. Here the CDR3 reads CASSLTGTDTQYF. DNA for the CDR3: TGTGCCAGCAGTTTGACAGGCACAGATACGCAGTATTTT.

The CDR3 DNA sequence: TGTGCCAGCAGCCCCCCGGACAGGGGATTGGGTGCTTTCTTT. The encoded protein is CASSPPDRGLGAFF. V usage is TRBV6-6 and J usage is TRBJ1-1; 9 nucleotides match TRBD1. CDR1 MNHNY and CDR2 SVGAGI come from the germline V gene (reference sequence). Trimming took 6 bases from V and 11 from J; bases not matched to a gene: 13. This CDR3 is 14 amino acids long.

The genes are TRBV2 and TRBJ2-4; no clear D gene. This CDR3 contains 11 residues. V lost 7 bases and J 1 base, leaving 2 bases between the germline ends. Germline V gives CDR1 SNHLY, CDR2 FYNNEI. In nucleotides, the CDR3 is TGTGCCAGCACGGCCAAAAACATTCAGTACTTC. Translation: CASTAKNIQYF.

This clone has only one observation. The rearrangement joins TRBV5-1 to TRBJ1-2, with 9 bases fitting TRBD1. There are 15 residues in the CDR3. Germline assignment: CDR1 SGHRS and CDR2 YFSETQ. V was pared by 4 bases and J by 4 bases, with 8 bases of the junction left unmatched. CDR3 region: CASSGLGQGRYGYTF. CDR3 bases: TGCGCCAGCAGCGGTCTGGGACAGGGTCGCTATGGCTACACCTTC.

This rearrangement joins TRBV6-2 or TRBV6-3 to TRBJ2-7, with 10 bases that match TRBD2. V was pared by 2 bases and J by 6 bases, with 7 bases of the junction left unmatched. The germline V gene encodes CDR1 MNHEY and CDR2 SVGEGT. The CDR3 runs to 15 residues. DNA of the CDR3: TGTGCCAGCAGTTACCCACCTAGCGGGAGACCCGAGCAGTACTTC. This codes for CASSYPPSGRPEQYF.

This clone has just a few counts. The V call is TRBV7-9, the J call TRBJ2-7; possible D gene TRBD2, 6 bases. Germline CDR1 reads SEHNR; CDR2 reads FQNEAQ (reference sequence). V was trimmed by 0 bases and J by 5 bases, leaving 14 bases between them. CDR3 size: 15 residues. CDR3 protein: CASSLAGPSSDEQYF. Written as DNA, the CDR3 is TGTGCCAGCAGCTTAGCCGGGCCCTCTAGCGACGAGCAGTACTTC. Together with reference TRBV7-9 and TRBJ2-7, the CDR3 gives the full variable domain: DTGVSQNPRHKITKRGQNVTFRCDPISEHNRLYWYRQTLGQGPEFLTYFQNEAQLEKSRLLSDRFSAERPKGSFSTLEIQRTEQGDSAMYLCASSLAGPSSDEQYFGPGTRLTVT.

This clone showed up just a few times. The chain couples TRBV27 to TRBJ2-1, with TRBD2 identical over 10 bases. The CDR3 runs to 15 residues. Germline loops: CDR1 MNHEY, CDR2 SMNVEV (reference sequence). The ends lost 5 bases at V and 8 bases at J; junction bases unmatched: 9. CDR3 residues: CASSIRTSGRDEQFF. The CDR3 DNA sequence: TGTGCCAGCAGTATAAGGACTAGCGGTAGGGATGAGCAGTTCTTC.